This T cell receptor beta chain was found in a study of blood T cells in healthy people across ages. The CDR3 runs 15 residues. Germline-derived CDR1 and CDR2 are MNHEY and SVGEGT. The germline V and J ends were trimmed by 2 bases and 6 bases, with 14 bases remaining between them. A sample-barcoded 5' primer and a J-beta primer mix were used in a second PCR of roughly 7 to 11 cycles. Every molecule of cDNA carried a tag from a template-switch adaptor with 12 random nucleotides. TCRdb fed the 5' RACE reads into MiXCR, producing one record per CDR3 protein. There are about 1.6 million distinct CDR3 sequences in the sample; about 32% occur only once, and roughly 10% lies in the top ten. Whole-study results and caveats: Reliance upon unsorted PBMCs precluded definitive naive versus antigen-experienced comparison.

As regards this clonotype: Its specificity is unknown.

Donors each provided about 9.5 milliliters of peripheral blood. Total RNA, at least 6 micrograms per sample, was extracted from PBMCs. The TCR was taken from a woman younger than 45 in good health. This chain joins TRBV6-2 or TRBV6-3 and TRBJ2-1; D is perhaps TRBD2 (5 bases). Sample: blood. The CDR3 DNA sequence: TGTGCCAGCAGTTACGAGGGTCTCCCCGGCAATGAGCAGTTCTTC. Amino acids: CASSYEGLPGNEQFF.